The 11 T cell receptor beta chains given below trace back to one sample, sequenced in a study of blood T cell repertoires in COVID-19. Sequenced by immunoSEQ multiplex PCR; TCRdb stores in-frame clones only, minus some. The data show 200,000 to 300,000 clones, with 86% seen just once and nearly 2% held by the top ten. Sequencing was carried out using peripheral blood. The source of these receptors is a man between 25 and 39 years old with active or convalescent COVID-19.

The genes are TRBV4-1 and TRBJ2-3; unclear D gene. V dropped 3 bases and J dropped 6 bases, with 7 bases sitting between them. Germline assignment: CDR1 MGHRA and CDR2 YSYEKL. CDR3 size: 12 residues. The CDR3: CASSQRMDTQYF. The CDR3 DNA is TGCGCCAGCAGCCAGCGTATGGATACGCAGTATTTT.

The chain joins TRBV6-5 to TRBJ1-1; no firm D call. The germline gives CDR1 MNHEY, CDR2 SVGAGI. The CDR3 spans 15 residues. The V gene lost 0 bases and the J gene lost 3 bases, with 11 bases spanning the gap. The CDR3 region has the DNA TGTGCCAGCAGTTACTCGTACTCCTTGGACACTGAAGCTTTCTTT. Protein: CASSYSYSLDTEAFF.

The chain joins TRBV4-3 to TRBJ1-2; no definite D call. From germline, CDR1 is LGHNA and CDR2 YSLEER. This CDR3 has 13 residues. The ends were cut back, 4 bases at V and 0 bases at J, with 6 bases in the middle. CDR3 amino acids: CASSPSANYGYTF. The CDR3 DNA sequence: TGCGCCAGCAGCCCCTCCGCTAACTATGGCTACACCTTC.

The genes are TRBV12-3 or TRBV12-4 and TRBJ2-1; perhaps TRBD2 as D (7 bases). There are 13 residues in the CDR3. The V end lost 8 bases, the J end lost 10 bases, and 18 bases lay between the germline ends. The CDR3 bases are TGTGCCAGCGCGGTCGGGGGGCCGGGGGAGCAGTTCTTC. The encoded protein is CASAVGGPGEQFF.

This rearrangement joins TRBV27 to TRBJ2-3, with TRBD1 matching over 11 bases. The V and J ends lost 7 bases and 0 bases, in that order; junction bases with no gene match: 3. The CDR3 loop spans 15 amino acids. The germline CDR1 and CDR2 sequences are MNHEY and SMNVEV (reference sequence). The CDR3 region is CASTRTGGSTDTQYF. The CDR3 bases are TGTGCCAGCACAAGGACAGGGGGCAGCACAGATACGCAGTATTTT.

The chain combines TRBV27 with TRBJ2-1; possible D gene TRBD2, 5 bases. The CDR3 consists of 20 residues. The germline V gene encodes CDR1 MNHEY and CDR2 SMNVEV (reference sequence). V lost 7 bases and J 0 bases, leaving 28 bases between the germline ends. CDR3 sequence reads: CASNSLFTYGGPSSYNEQFF. The CDR3 region has the DNA TGTGCCAGCAACAGTTTATTTACGTATGGCGGGCCGAGCTCCTACAATGAGCAGTTCTTC.

V usage is TRBV6-5 and J usage is TRBJ1-2, with TRBD1 matching over 7 bases. The CDR3 spans 14 residues. Germline V gives CDR1 MNHEY, CDR2 SVGAGI. The V and J ends lost 7 bases and 5 bases, in that order; junction bases with no gene match: 10. The CDR3 DNA sequence: TGTGCCAGCACCCCGGGACAGAAAAAATATGGCTACACCTTC. It encodes CASTPGQKKYGYTF.

This clone has a handful of counts. V usage is TRBV27 and J usage is TRBJ1-4, with D possibly matching TRBD1 (5 bases). This CDR3 contains 14 residues. From germline, CDR1 is MNHEY and CDR2 SMNVEV (reference sequence). Trimming stripped 0 bases from V and 8 bases from J, with 10 bases between. The CDR3 reads CASSLSQGSEKLFF. The CDR3 DNA is TGTGCCAGCAGTTTATCGCAGGGCTCCGAAAAACTGTTTTTT. The whole variable domain, remainder taken from reference TRBV27 and TRBJ1-4, is EAQVTQNPRYLITVTGKKLTVTCSQNMNHEYMSWYRQDPGLGLRQIYYSMNVEVTDKGDVPEGYKVSRKEKRNFPLILESPSPNQTSLYFCASSLSQGSEKLFFGSGTQLSVL.

The chain combines TRBV9 with TRBJ2-1; TRBD2 agrees at 11 bases. The ends lost 3 bases at V and 6 bases at J; junction bases unmatched: 5. Germline CDR1 SGDLS, CDR2 YYNGEE. The CDR3 spans 15 residues. CDR3 DNA sequence: TGTGCCAGCAGCGGTAGCGGGGGGGCGGTCAATGAGCAGTTCTTC. Protein sequence: CASSGSGGAVNEQFF. Combining the CDR3 with reference TRBV9 and TRBJ2-1 gives the whole variable domain DSGVTQTPKHLITATGQRVTLRCSPRSGDLSVYWYQQSLDQGLQFLIQYYNGEERAKGNILERFSAQQFPDLHSELNLSSLELGDSALYFCASSGSGGAVNEQFFGPGTRLTVL.

The chain has TRBV7-9 and TRBJ2-1; TRBD1 matches 9 bases. With V trimmed by 2 bases and J by 3 bases, 5 bases remained unmatched. The CDR3 totals 16 residues. CDR1 is SEHNR, CDR2 FQNEAQ, per germline (reference sequence). The CDR3 DNA sequence: TGTGCCAGCAGCTTAATAAGGGGACAGGGCTACAATGAGCAGTTCTTC. Translated: CASSLIRGQGYNEQFF.

This chain links TRBV5-6 with TRBJ1-5, with D maybe TRBD1 (6 bases). Germline loops: CDR1 SGHDT, CDR2 YYEEEE. Trimming removed 4 bases from V and 2 bases from J, with 10 bases in between. The CDR3 consists of 14 residues. The CDR3 DNA sequence: TGTGCCAGCAGCGTGACAGGCCGCAATCAGCCCCAGCATTTT. This codes for CASSVTGRNQPQHF. The full variable domain, in which reference TRBV5-6 and TRBJ1-5 provide the parts outside the CDR3, is DAGVTQSPTHLIKTRGQQVTLRCSPKSGHDTVSWYQQALGQGPQFIFQYYEEEERQRGNFPDRFSGHQFPNYSSELNVNALLLGDSALYLCASSVTGRNQPQHFGDGTRLSIL.